The 29 T cell receptor beta chains listed next were all sequenced from one sample in a study of radiotherapy plus CTLA-4 blockade in lung cancer. Generated by immunoSEQ multiplex PCR, the TCRdb table keeps only in-frame clones and is missing some. The top ten clones hold approximately 15% of a sample with about 28,000 clones, roughly 83% of them seen once. The sequenced sample was peripheral blood, obtained from a patient treated with radiotherapy plus ipilimumab. The receptors were gathered from a human donor with non-small cell lung cancer that progressed on radiotherapy plus ipilimumab.

The genes are TRBV28 and TRBJ1-4, with D unresolved. Trimming took off 4 bases at V and 7 bases at J, with 10 bases between the two ends. The CDR3 is 13 amino acids. Germline values: CDR1 MDHEN, CDR2 SYDVKM. CDR3 residues: CASSSHGGEKLFF. DNA of the CDR3: TGTGCCAGCAGTTCCCACGGTGGTGAAAAACTGTTTTTT.

This clone was seen just once. The chain carries TRBV7-2 and TRBJ2-7; possibly TRBD1 for D (5 bases). Trimming stripped 4 bases from V and 0 bases from J, with 10 bases between. This CDR3 comprises 14 residues. Per the germline V gene, CDR1 is SGHTA and CDR2 is FQGNSA. CDR3 protein: CASSSHQGSYEQYF. CDR3 in DNA: TGTGCCAGCAGCTCTCATCAGGGCTCCTACGAGCAGTACTTC.

This clone turned up a few times. The chain is built from TRBV7-8 and TRBJ2-7, with D possibly matching TRBD2 (6 bases). The CDR3 contains 15 residues. Trimming stripped 5 bases from V and 7 bases from J, with 21 bases between. The germline gives CDR1 SGHVS, CDR2 FQNEAQ. The CDR3 DNA is TGTGCCAGCAGCCCCATATGGGGAGGAGTGGGGGAGCAGTACTTC. Translating it yields CASSPIWGGVGEQYF.

CDR3: CASSYAGTSNYEQYF. CDR3 in DNA: TGTGCCAGCTCGTACGCCGGGACTAGCAACTACGAGCAGTACTTC. V is TRBV18 and J is TRBJ2-7; 9 nucleotides line up with TRBD2. Germline V gives CDR1 KGHSH, CDR2 LQKENI. V lost 6 bases, J lost 3 bases, and 9 bases stayed unmatched. This CDR3 region has 15 residues.

V usage is TRBV15 and J usage is TRBJ2-5; weak D call: TRBD1 (6 bases). The V and J ends lost 0 bases and 5 bases respectively, with 13 bases between them. The CDR3 extends over 15 amino acids. The germline V gene encodes CDR1 LNHNV and CDR2 YYDKDF (reference sequence). In nucleotides, the CDR3 is TGTGCCACCAGCAGAGAACAGGGTGTGGGGGAGACCCAGTACTTC. Residues: CATSREQGVGETQYF.

This clone appeared a single time. The rearrangement links TRBV9 to TRBJ2-3; the D is unclear. This CDR3 region has 14 residues. CDR1 is SGDLS, CDR2 YYNGEE, per germline. The V end lost 3 bases, the J end lost 0 bases, and 8 bases lay between the germline ends. The CDR3 nucleotides read TGTGCCAGCAGCGGCCGACGGAGCACAGATACGCAGTATTTT. It translates to CASSGRRSTDTQYF.

The chain couples TRBV2 to TRBJ1-5; the D gene is possibly TRBD1 (6 bases). The CDR3 consists of 13 residues. Germline CDR1 reads SNHLY; CDR2 reads FYNNEI. Trimming shortened V by 6 bases and J by 4 bases, and 10 bases separated the two germline ends. CDR3 residues: CASRRDTNQPQHF. CDR3 bases: TGTGCCAGCAGGAGGGACACAAATCAGCCCCAGCATTTT.

About this clone itself: The junction does not match germline at one end; this may be a read error. The rearrangement joins TRBV5-4 to TRBJ2-7; the D gene could be TRBD1 or TRBD2 (5 bases each). Germline V gene lookup returns CDR1 SGHNT and CDR2 YYREEE (reference sequence). The CDR3 spans 12 residues. CDR3 nucleotide sequence: TGTACCAGCAGCTGGGACCAACTCGGGCAGTACTTC. Encoded protein: CTSSWDQLGQYF.

About this clone: An end of the junction does not agree with germline; a read error may underlie this. J is TRBJ2-7 and V is TRBV2; 10 positions match TRBD2. This CDR3 region has 14 residues. Germline V gives CDR1 SNHLY, CDR2 FYNNEI. CDR3 residues: CVSMVLGTSDEQYF. DNA of the CDR3: TGTGTCAGCATGGTGTTAGGGACTAGCGACGAGCAGTACTTC.

The CDR3 is CATSRGIPDTQYF. DNA for the CDR3: TGTGCCACCAGCAGGGGAATTCCAGATACGCAGTATTTT. The chain employs TRBV15 and TRBJ2-3; D remains ambiguous. From germline, CDR1 is LNHNV and CDR2 YYDKDF (reference sequence). This CDR3 region has 13 residues. Deletions cut 3 bases from V and 4 bases from J, with 8 bases between.

V gene TRBV5-1 combines with J gene TRBJ2-3; D may be TRBD2 (5 bases). The V end lost 2 bases, the J end lost 2 bases, and 9 bases lay between the germline ends. Per the germline V gene, CDR1 is SGHRS and CDR2 is YFSETQ. This CDR3 is built from 14 residues. CDR3 sequence reads: CASSLSGNTDTQYF. Here the CDR3 DNA reads TGCGCCAGCAGCTTATCCGGGAACACAGATACGCAGTATTTT.

This clone has only a few counts. This chain connects TRBV19 to TRBJ2-6; D is uncertain. This CDR3 spans 15 amino acids. Germline loops: CDR1 LNHDA, CDR2 SQIVND (reference sequence). V was cut by 2 bases and J by 0 bases, with 5 bases left in between. CDR3 loop: CASSISASGANVLTF. The CDR3 DNA follows: TGTGCCAGTAGTATATCAGCCTCTGGGGCCAACGTCCTGACTTTC.

This chain uses TRBV28 with TRBJ2-5; 9 nucleotides line up with TRBD2. Trimming cost V 6 bases and J 5 bases; bases outside gene matches: 7. The CDR3 contains 14 residues. Germline lookup yields CDR1 MDHEN and CDR2 SYDVKM. In DNA, the CDR3 is TGTGCCAGCAGAGCAGTGCGGGGGGGGGAGACCCAGTACTTC. Translation: CASRAVRGGETQYF. The variable domain in full, with the rest retrieved from reference TRBV28 and TRBJ2-5, is DVKVTQSSRYLVKRTGEKVFLECVQDMDHENMFWYRQDPGLGLRLIYFSYDVKMKEKGDIPEGYSVSREKKERFSLILESASTNQTSMYLCASRAVRGGETQYFGPGTRLLVL.

This sequence joins TRBV15 and TRBJ2-5, with 7 bases identical to TRBD2. Near its end, the DNA agrees better with TRBJ2-7, so the J call may be wrong. The germline V gene has CDR1 LNHNV and CDR2 YYDKDF (reference sequence). The CDR3 loop spans 17 amino acids. The CDR3 loop reads CATSRDYGGDLSYEQYF. CDR3 DNA sequence: TGTGCCACCAGCAGAGATTATGGGGGGGACCTCTCCTACGAGCAGTACTTC.

This clone was observed a few times. The chain links TRBV9 to TRBJ2-3, with D perhaps matching TRBD1 or TRBD2 (5 bases each). V was trimmed by 0 bases and J by 3 bases, leaving 17 bases between them. CDR1 and CDR2 from the germline V gene are SGDLS and YYNGEE. The CDR3 is 17 residues long. CDR3 DNA sequence: TGTGCCAGCAGCGTAGGGAGGCAGGGAAAGATTACAGATACGCAGTATTTT. It is translated as CASSVGRQGKITDTQYF.

This chain links TRBV30 with TRBJ1-3; no clear D gene. Trimming shortened V by 2 bases and J by 2 bases, and 19 bases separated the two germline ends. Germline CDR1 reads GTSNPN; CDR2 reads SVGIG (reference sequence). This CDR3 is 17 amino acids long. CDR3 residues: CAWSPRTLLLPGNTIYF. The CDR3 nucleotides read TGTGCCTGGAGTCCCCGGACCCTTCTCCTCCCTGGAAACACCATATATTTT.

The chain carries TRBV2 and TRBJ2-7, with D maybe TRBD2 (6 bases). From germline, CDR1 is SNHLY and CDR2 FYNNEI. The CDR3 consists of 14 residues. The V and J ends lost 3 bases and 6 bases respectively, with 15 bases between them. For the CDR3, the DNA is TGTGCCAGCAGTGATTCAGGAGGGTCGGGCGAGCAGTACTTC. Protein: CASSDSGGSGEQYF.

Remarks on this clone: Germline and junction disagree at one end, which may indicate a read error. The rearrangement uses TRBV28 and TRBJ2-1, with 13 bases fitting TRBD2. The CDR3 covers 15 residues. Germline CDR1 and CDR2: MDHEN and SYDVKM. The CDR3 bases are TGTGCCAGCAGTTTAGCACCGGGACTAGCGGGGCCGGGCCTCTTC. Amino acids: CASSLAPGLAGPGLF.

The V and J genes are TRBV7-2 and TRBJ2-2; TRBD1 agrees at 8 bases. The CDR3 is made up of 15 amino acids. Trimming took 2 bases from V and 4 from J; bases not matched to a gene: 3. Germline-derived CDR1 and CDR2 are SGHTA and FQGNSA. CDR3 region: CASSLQGAGTGELFF. As DNA, the CDR3 is TGTGCCAGCAGCTTACAGGGGGCCGGCACCGGGGAGCTGTTTTTT.

The table lists this clone with a few counts. The chain links TRBV6-5 to TRBJ1-5, with D maybe TRBD1 (5 bases). CDR3 length: 15 residues. V was clipped by 6 bases and J by 2 bases, with 14 bases between them. Germline-derived CDR1 and CDR2 are MNHEY and SVGAGI. CDR3 loop: CASRPTGGGNQPQHF. CDR3 nucleotide sequence: TGTGCCAGCAGACCTACAGGAGGAGGCAATCAGCCCCAGCATTTT.

The J gene is TRBJ1-1, the V gene TRBV29-1; no definite D call. V dropped 0 bases and J dropped 7 bases, with 6 bases sitting between them. CDR3 size: 11 residues. From germline, CDR1 is SQVTM and CDR2 ANQGSEA. The CDR3 DNA reads as TGCAGCGTTGAAGATGAGTTTGAAGCTTTCTTT. It encodes CSVEDEFEAFF. Filled out from reference TRBV29-1 and TRBJ1-1, the complete variable domain reads SAVISQKPSRDICQRGTSLTIQCQVDSQVTMMFWYRQQPGQSLTLIATANQGSEATYESGFVIDKFPISRPNLTFSTLTVSNMSPEDSSIYLCSVEDEFEAFFGQGTRLTVV.

The chain has TRBV5-6 and TRBJ1-6, with a tentative D call TRBD1 (5 bases). This CDR3 is 13 amino acids long. V dropped 4 bases and J dropped 8 bases, with 10 bases sitting between them. Germline V CDR1 and CDR2: SGHDT, YYEEEE. DNA for the CDR3: TGTGCCAGCAGCCCGGTCAGGGATTCACCCCTCCACTTT. It translates to CASSPVRDSPLHF. Combining the CDR3 with reference TRBV5-6 and TRBJ1-6 gives the whole variable domain DAGVTQSPTHLIKTRGQQVTLRCSPKSGHDTVSWYQQALGQGPQFIFQYYEEEERQRGNFPDRFSGHQFPNYSSELNVNALLLGDSALYLCASSPVRDSPLHFGNGTRLTVT.

The gene calls are TRBV2 and TRBJ1-6, with D hard to call. V lost 6 bases and J lost 7, with 13 bases in between. Germline V CDR1 and CDR2: SNHLY, FYNNEI. There are 14 residues in the CDR3. The CDR3 nucleotides are TGTGCCAGCAGCGTAAGGACGGGGAATTCACCCCTCCACTTT. Translation: CASSVRTGNSPLHF.

This clone was counted a few times. The rearrangement joins TRBV10-3 to TRBJ2-7; 7 bases are a match to TRBD2. From germline, CDR1 is ENHRY and CDR2 SYGVKD. The CDR3 contains 16 residues. V was pared by 2 bases and J by 0 bases, with 7 bases of the junction left unmatched. CDR3 bases: TGTGCCATCAGTGAGACAAAGCGGGAATACTCCTACGAGCAGTACTTC. Its translation: CAISETKREYSYEQYF.

This clone was seen just once. The chain links TRBV11-2 to TRBJ2-6, with a possible D match to TRBD2 (5 bases). Looked up from germline, CDR1 is SGHAT and CDR2 is FQNNGV. The V end was cut by 0 bases, the J end by 0 bases, with 9 bases between. CDR3 length: 17 residues. CDR3 amino acids: CASSLDLEASGANVLTF. Here the CDR3 DNA reads TGTGCCAGCAGCTTAGATTTGGAGGCCTCTGGGGCCAACGTCCTGACTTTC. The variable domain in full, with the rest retrieved from reference TRBV11-2 and TRBJ2-6, is EAGVAQSPRYKIIEKRQSVAFWCNPISGHATLYWYQQILGQGPKLLIQFQNNGVVDDSQLPKDRFSAERLKGVDSTLKIQPAKLEDSAVYLCASSLDLEASGANVLTFGAGSRLTVL.

V usage is TRBV28 and J usage is TRBJ2-3; 7 bases are shared with TRBD1. Germline values: CDR1 MDHEN, CDR2 SYDVKM. The CDR3 contains 15 residues. Trimming cost V 3 bases and J 0 bases; bases outside gene matches: 3. In DNA, the CDR3 is TGTGCCAGCAGTTTCCCACAGGGGAGCACAGATACGCAGTATTTT. Its protein product is CASSFPQGSTDTQYF. The full variable domain, with the rest looked up from reference TRBV28 and TRBJ2-3, is DVKVTQSSRYLVKRTGEKVFLECVQDMDHENMFWYRQDPGLGLRLIYFSYDVKMKEKGDIPEGYSVSREKKERFSLILESASTNQTSMYLCASSFPQGSTDTQYFGPGTRLTVL.

This clone came up a few times. J is TRBJ1-2 and V is TRBV10-2; the D gene is possibly TRBD1 (6 bases). Per germline, CDR1 WSHSY and CDR2 SAAADI. Trimming removed 5 bases from V and 7 bases from J, with 20 bases in between. This CDR3 is built from 15 residues. CDR3 in amino acids: CASSLVGGGRGGYTF. CDR3 DNA sequence: TGCGCCAGCAGTCTGGTGGGAGGGGGGCGCGGTGGCTACACCTTC.

This clone was seen only a few times. This sequence joins TRBV7-2 and TRBJ1-3; weak D call: TRBD1 (6 bases). The CDR3 extends over 14 amino acids. The V and J ends lost 4 bases and 4 bases respectively, with 11 bases between them. Germline CDR1 SGHTA, CDR2 FQGNSA. The CDR3 spells CASSSPGQGNTIYF. CDR3 nucleotide sequence: TGTGCCAGCAGCTCGCCCGGACAGGGAAACACCATATATTTT. The whole variable domain, remainder taken from reference TRBV7-2 and TRBJ1-3, is GAGVSQSPSNKVTEKGKDVELRCDPISGHTALYWYRQSLGQGLEFLIYFQGNSAPDKSGLPSDRFSAERTGGSVSTLTIQRTQQEDSAVYLCASSSPGQGNTIYFGEGSWLTVV.

V and J are TRBV11-2 and TRBJ2-1; 8 bases fit TRBD1. V lost 4 bases, J lost 12 bases, and 8 bases stayed unmatched. Germline CDR1 SGHAT, CDR2 FQNNGV. The CDR3 covers 13 residues. DNA for the CDR3: TGTGCCAGCAGCTACGGACAGGGCCAAGGGCAGTTCTTC. Amino acid sequence: CASSYGQGQGQFF.